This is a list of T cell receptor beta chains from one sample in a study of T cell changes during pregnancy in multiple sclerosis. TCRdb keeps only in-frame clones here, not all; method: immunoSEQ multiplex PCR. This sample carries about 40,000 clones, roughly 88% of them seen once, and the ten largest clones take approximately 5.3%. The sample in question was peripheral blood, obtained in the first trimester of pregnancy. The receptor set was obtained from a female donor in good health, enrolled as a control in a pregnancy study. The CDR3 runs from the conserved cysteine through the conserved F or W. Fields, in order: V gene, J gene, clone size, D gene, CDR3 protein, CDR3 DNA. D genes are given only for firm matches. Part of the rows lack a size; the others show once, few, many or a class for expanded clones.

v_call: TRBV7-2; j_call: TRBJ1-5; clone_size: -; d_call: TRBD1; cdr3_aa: CASSQRTGSNQPQHF; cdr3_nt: TGTGCCAGCAGCCAAAGGACAGGAAGCAATCAGCCCCAGCATTTT
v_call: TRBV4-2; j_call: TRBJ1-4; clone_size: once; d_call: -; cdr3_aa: CASSQEEGSLGEKLFF; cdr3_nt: TGTGCCAGCAGCCAAGAAGAGGGCTCCCTGGGGGAAAAACTGTTTTTT
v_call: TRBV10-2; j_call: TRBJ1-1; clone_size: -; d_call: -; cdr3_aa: CASRESTGNTEAFF; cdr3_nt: TGCGCCAGCAGGGAAAGCACAGGGAACACTGAAGCTTTCTTT
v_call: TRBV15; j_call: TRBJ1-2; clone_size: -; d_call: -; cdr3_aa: CAATDERTAGTLNYGYTF; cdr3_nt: TGTGCCGCCACAGATGAAAGGACTGCCGGGACACTCAACTATGGCTACACCTTC
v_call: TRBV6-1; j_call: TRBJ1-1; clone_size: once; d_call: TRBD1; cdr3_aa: CASSVRLGDRWLGEAFF; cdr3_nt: TGTGCCAGCAGTGTCCGTTTGGGGGACAGGTGGTTAGGGGAAGCTTTCTTT
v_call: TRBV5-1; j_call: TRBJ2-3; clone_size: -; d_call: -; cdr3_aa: CASSLGLVSSTDTQYF; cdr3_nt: TGCGCCAGCAGCTTGGGGCTAGTCTCGAGCACAGATACGCAGTATTTT
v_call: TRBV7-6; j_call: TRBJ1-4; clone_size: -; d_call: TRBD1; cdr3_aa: CASSLQTGTGGEKLFF; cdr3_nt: TGTGCCAGCAGCTTACAGACCGGGACAGGCGGTGAAAAACTGTTTTTT
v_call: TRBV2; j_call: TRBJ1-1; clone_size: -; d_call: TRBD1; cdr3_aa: CASRETGAVNTEAFF; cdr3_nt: TGTGCCAGCAGGGAAACAGGGGCGGTGAACACTGAAGCTTTCTTT
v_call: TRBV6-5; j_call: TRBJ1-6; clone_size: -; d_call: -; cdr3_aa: CASSRGRGISPLHF; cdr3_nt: TGTGCCAGCAGCAGGGGTCGGGGTATTTCACCCCTCCACTTT
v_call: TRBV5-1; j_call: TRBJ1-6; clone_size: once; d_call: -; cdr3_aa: CASSLAETLGSPLHF; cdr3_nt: TGCGCCAGCAGCTTGGCCGAGACCCTCGGGTCACCCCTCCACTTT
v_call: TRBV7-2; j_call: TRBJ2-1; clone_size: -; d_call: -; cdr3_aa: CASSLGPWYEQFF; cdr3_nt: TGTGCCAGCAGCTTGGGCCCGTGGTATGAGCAGTTCTTC
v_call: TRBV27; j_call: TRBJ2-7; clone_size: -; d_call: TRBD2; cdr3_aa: CASSLLAGDDEQYF; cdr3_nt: TGTGCCAGCAGCCTACTAGCGGGAGATGATGAGCAGTACTTC
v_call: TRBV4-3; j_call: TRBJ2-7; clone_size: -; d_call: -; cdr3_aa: CASSQGSRGYEQYF; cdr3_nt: TGCGCCAGCAGCCAAGGATCCCGGGGCTACGAGCAGTACTTC
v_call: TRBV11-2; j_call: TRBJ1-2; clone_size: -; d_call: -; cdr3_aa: CASRTGGYGYTF; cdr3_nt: TGTGCCAGCCGAACTGGGGGGTATGGCTACACCTTC
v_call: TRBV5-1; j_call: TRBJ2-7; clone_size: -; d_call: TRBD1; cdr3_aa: CASSLGGTGLYEQYF; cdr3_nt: TGCGCCAGCAGCTTGGGCGGGACAGGTTTGTACGAGCAGTACTTC
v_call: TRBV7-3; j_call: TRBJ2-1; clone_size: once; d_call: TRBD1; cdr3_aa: CASSLRWDSNNEQFF; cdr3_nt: TGTGCCAGCAGCTTAAGGTGGGACAGTAACAATGAGCAGTTCTTC
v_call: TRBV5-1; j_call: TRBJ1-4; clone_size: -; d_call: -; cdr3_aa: CASSLQGSNEKLFF; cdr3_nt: TGCGCCAGCAGCCTACAGGGTTCTAATGAAAAACTGTTTTTT
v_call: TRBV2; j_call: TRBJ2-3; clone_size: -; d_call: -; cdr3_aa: CASSPPPDTDTQYF; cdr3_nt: TGTGCCAGCAGCCCACCCCCAGACACAGATACGCAGTATTTT
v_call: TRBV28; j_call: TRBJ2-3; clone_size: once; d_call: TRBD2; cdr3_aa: CASSPGLAGVRDTQYF; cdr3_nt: TGTGCCAGCAGTCCCGGACTAGCGGGAGTGAGAGATACGCAGTATTTT
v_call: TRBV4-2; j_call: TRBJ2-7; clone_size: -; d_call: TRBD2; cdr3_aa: CASSTRAGDSYEQYF; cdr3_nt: TGTGCCAGCAGCACAAGAGCGGGGGACTCCTACGAGCAGTACTTC
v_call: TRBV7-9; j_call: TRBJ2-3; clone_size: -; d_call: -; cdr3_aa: CASSLGGGAATDTQYF; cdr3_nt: TGTGCCAGCAGCTTAGGGGGCGGTGCGGCCACAGATACGCAGTATTTT
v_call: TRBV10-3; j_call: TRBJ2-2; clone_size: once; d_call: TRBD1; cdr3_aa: CAIRFGTGATGNTGELFF; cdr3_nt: TGTGCCATCAGGTTTGGGACAGGGGCCACTGGAAACACCGGGGAGCTGTTTTTT
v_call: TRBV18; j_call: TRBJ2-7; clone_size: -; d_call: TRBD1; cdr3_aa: CASSPPGTVSYEQYF; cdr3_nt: TGTGCCAGCTCACCACCGGGGACAGTCTCCTACGAGCAGTACTTC
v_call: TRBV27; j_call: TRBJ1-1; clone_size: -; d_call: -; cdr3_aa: CASSYTGSYTEAFF; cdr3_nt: TGTGCCAGCAGCTACACAGGGAGCTACACTGAAGCTTTCTTT
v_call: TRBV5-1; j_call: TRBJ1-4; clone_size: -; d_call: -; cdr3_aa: CASSWGGSKGGLAGEKLFF; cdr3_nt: TGCGCCAGCAGCTGGGGGGGGTCCAAGGGAGGCCTAGCAGGTGAAAAACTGTTTTTT
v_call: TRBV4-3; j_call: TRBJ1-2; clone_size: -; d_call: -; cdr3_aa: CASSQEGAGPGLSSYGYTF; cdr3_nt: TGCGCCAGCAGCCAAGAAGGGGCGGGGCCGGGCCTGTCTTCCTATGGCTACACCTTC
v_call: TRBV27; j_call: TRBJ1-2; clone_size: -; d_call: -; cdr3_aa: CASSLQGTGYTF; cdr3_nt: TGTGCCAGCAGTTTACAGGGCACAGGCTACACCTTC
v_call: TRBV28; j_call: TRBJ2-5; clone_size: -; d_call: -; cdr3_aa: CASTIRQTQETQYF; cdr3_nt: TGTGCCAGCACTATCCGCCAGACACAAGAGACCCAGTACTTC
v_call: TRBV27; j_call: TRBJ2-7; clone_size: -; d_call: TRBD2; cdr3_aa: CASSTGLAASSYEQYF; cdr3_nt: TGTGCCAGCAGTACTGGACTAGCGGCGAGCTCCTACGAGCAGTACTTC
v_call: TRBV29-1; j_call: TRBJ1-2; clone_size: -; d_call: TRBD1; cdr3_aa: CSVLKAQGPWGYTF; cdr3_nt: TGCAGCGTTCTTAAAGCACAGGGGCCGTGGGGCTACACCTTC
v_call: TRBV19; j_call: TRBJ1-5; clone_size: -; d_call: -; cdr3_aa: CASSILSQSNQPQHF; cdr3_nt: TGTGCCAGTAGTATATTGTCGCAGTCCAATCAGCCCCAGCATTTT
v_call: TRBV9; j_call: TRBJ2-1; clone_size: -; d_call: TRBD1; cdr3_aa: CASSDGTGENEQFF; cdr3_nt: TGTGCCAGCAGCGACGGGACAGGCGAAAATGAGCAGTTCTTC
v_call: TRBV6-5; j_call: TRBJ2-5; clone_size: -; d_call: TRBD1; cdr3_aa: CASSYRRQGETQYF; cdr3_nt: TGTGCCAGCAGTTACAGAAGACAGGGGGAGACCCAGTACTTC
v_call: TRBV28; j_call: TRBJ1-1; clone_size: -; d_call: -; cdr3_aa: CASSSPGANTEAFF; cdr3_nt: TGTGCCAGCAGTTCACCGGGAGCGAACACTGAAGCTTTCTTT
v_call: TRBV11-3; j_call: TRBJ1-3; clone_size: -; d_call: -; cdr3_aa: CASSLSGLGGNTIYF; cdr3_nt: TGTGCCAGCAGCTTGAGCGGCCTCGGTGGAAACACCATATATTTT
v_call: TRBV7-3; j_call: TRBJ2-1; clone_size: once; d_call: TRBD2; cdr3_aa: CASSLAGEAYNEQFF; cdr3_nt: TGTGCCAGCAGCTTAGCGGGGGAGGCCTACAATGAGCAGTTCTTC
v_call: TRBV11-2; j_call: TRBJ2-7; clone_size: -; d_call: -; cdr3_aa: CASSFMDKTEGQYF; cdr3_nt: TGTGCCAGCAGCTTTATGGACAAGACGGAGGGGCAGTACTTC
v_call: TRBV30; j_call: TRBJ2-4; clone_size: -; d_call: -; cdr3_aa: CACLKGPNIQYF; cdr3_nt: TGTGCCTGCCTCAAGGGGCCAAACATTCAGTACTTC
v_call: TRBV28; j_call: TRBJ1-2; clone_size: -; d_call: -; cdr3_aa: CAIFGVAGGYTF; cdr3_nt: TGTGCCATTTTCGGGGTTGCTGGTGGCTACACCTTC
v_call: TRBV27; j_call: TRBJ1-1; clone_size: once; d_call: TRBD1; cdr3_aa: CASSSPVTGGRTFF; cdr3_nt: TGTGCCAGCAGTTCCCCTGTGACAGGGGGCCGAACTTTCTTT
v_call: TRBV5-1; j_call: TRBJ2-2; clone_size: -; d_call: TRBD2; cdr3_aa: CASSLARGLAGYGSAGELFF; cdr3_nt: TGCGCCAGCAGCTTGGCTCGCGGACTAGCGGGATATGGGTCGGCCGGGGAGCTGTTTTTT
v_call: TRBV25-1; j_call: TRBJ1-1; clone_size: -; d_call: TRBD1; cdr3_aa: CASTETGVWTEAFF; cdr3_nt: TGTGCCAGCACCGAGACAGGGGTTTGGACTGAAGCTTTCTTT
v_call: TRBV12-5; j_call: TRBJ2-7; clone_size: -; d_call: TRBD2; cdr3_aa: CASGLVRGGEQYF; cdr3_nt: TGTGCTAGTGGTTTGGTTCGGGGGGGCGAGCAGTACTTC
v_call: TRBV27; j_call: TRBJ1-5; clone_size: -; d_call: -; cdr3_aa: CASSFTGNVQPQHF; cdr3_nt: TGTGCCAGCAGTTTTACCGGGAACGTTCAGCCCCAGCATTTT
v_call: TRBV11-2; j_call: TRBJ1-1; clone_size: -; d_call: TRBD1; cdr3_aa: CASSLTGTGVNTEAFF; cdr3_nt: TGTGCCAGCAGCTTAACGGGGACAGGGGTGAACACTGAAGCTTTCTTT
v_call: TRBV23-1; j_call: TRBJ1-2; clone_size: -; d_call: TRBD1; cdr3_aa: CASSDRGRTLDYGYTF; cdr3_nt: TGCGCCAGCAGTGACAGGGGGCGAACATTGGACTATGGCTACACCTTC
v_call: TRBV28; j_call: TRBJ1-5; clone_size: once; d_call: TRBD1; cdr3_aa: CATKTNRGGNQPQHF; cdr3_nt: TGTGCCACCAAGACCAACAGGGGTGGGAATCAGCCCCAGCATTTT
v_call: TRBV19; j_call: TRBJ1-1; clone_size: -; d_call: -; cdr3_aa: CASSIGAGTNTEAFF; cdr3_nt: TGTGCCAGTAGTATAGGTGCAGGGACTAACACTGAAGCTTTCTTT
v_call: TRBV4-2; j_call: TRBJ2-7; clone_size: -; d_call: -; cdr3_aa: CASSPADHWEQYF; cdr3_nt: TGTGCCAGCAGCCCAGCGGACCATTGGGAGCAGTACTTC
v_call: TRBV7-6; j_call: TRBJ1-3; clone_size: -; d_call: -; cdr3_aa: CASSLRAGYGNTIYF; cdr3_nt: TGTGCCAGCAGCCTCAGAGCAGGGTACGGAAACACCATATATTTT